This T cell receptor (beta chain) appears in the sequencing data of a study of shared clonotypes between healthy human individuals. Study outcomes and limitations: The sharing of about 5% of naive CD4 clonotypes was seen across a handful of donors. What naive subsets generally showed was a larger estimated richness than memory subsets showed. Lower generation probabilities were found for non-shared clonotypes than for those shared by all four donors.

Notes on this clone: Its antigen is currently unknown.

Germline values: CDR1 SGHAT, CDR2 FQNNGV. CDR3 length equals 15 residues. Trimming left V 3 bases short and J 0 bases short, with 12 bases between. Deep-level assay runs were performed. Repertoires were generated with immunoSEQ multiplex PCR, while TCRdb's copy carries only in-frame clones and drops some. Of 2 million to 2.5 million clones listed, around 93% are singletons. The sequence was collected from a man aged 18 to 35 in good health. Some clones in this sample may be carry-over from other donors' samples. This chain connects TRBV11-2 to TRBJ2-7; D gene unclear. Sequenced input: naive CD4+ T cells from PBMCs. As to subset: CD45RA+ positively selected. The CDR3 loop is CASSFVTGVSYEQYF. CDR3 in DNA: TGTGCCAGCAGCTTTGTGACCGGAGTCTCCTACGAGCAGTACTTC.